The entry below gives a single T cell receptor beta chain sequence along with its context. This clonotype appeared once. This clone's antigen is unknown. Qualities for individual bases were not recorded, and no much larger clone is one base off. A solitary read yields weak support. The entry originates in a study of CD8 T cells in Susac syndrome (dated by TCRdb to about 2019). With regard to the full study: The study used repertoire sequencing to test whether antigen drove CD8+ T cell activation and differentiation in Susac syndrome. CD8+ T cell repertoire clonality was compared between 11 to 12 healthy donors, some 14 Susac syndrome patients and around 15 multiple sclerosis patients. Study-level results and caveats: The study acknowledged that relatively few individuals were included in the TCR sequencing and HLA analysis.

Relative to germline, V is missing 2 bases and J is missing 4 bases, with 7 bases of the junction outside any gene match. The CDR3 goes from the cysteine to the phenylalanine over 15 residues. Here the CDR3 DNA is all that survives: 45 bases in frame from base 1. Looking up the germline V gene (reference sequence) yields CDR1 DFQATT and CDR2 SNEGSKA. RNA was extracted using the RNeasy kit, and about 0.45 to 1 microgram was reverse transcribed with random hexamers. The immunoSEQ multiplex PCR assay, which covers 54 Vbeta and 13 Jbeta segments, was used to amplify TCR beta CDR3 regions. To correct PCR amplification bias, a synthetic template baseline was used for both primer optimization and computational correction. In the source study's methods: Reads were assigned to V, D and J genes according to IMGT and analyzed in immunoSEQ Analyzer, with only productive sequences retained. Clonality was calculated as one minus the Shannon entropy normalized by log2 of the number of productive unique sequences. Public and private clones were assessed among the 100 most prevalent clones of each patient and control. A clone was defined as Susac-specific if it was absent from the healthy and MS cohorts, from 950 to 1,300 published viral clones and from other ImmuneACCESS disease sequences. The raw public reads went through TCRdb reprocessing: fastp at Q25, MiXCR clone calling, in-frame beta chains kept. Each CDR3 protein gets just one entry, which takes the most common genes and DNA from the rows behind it. The V and J calls follow TCRdb's processing rather than the paper's. Recorded for this sample are around 180,000 distinct CDR3 sequences; approximately 95% of them occurred a single time. The top ten clonotypes cover 0.15% to 0.2% of the sample.

Peripheral blood CD8+ and CD4+ T cells from healthy donors, Susac syndrome patients and multiple sclerosis patients were profiled by high-throughput TCR beta sequencing. Treatment-naive patients with stable or active relapsing-remitting disease fulfilling revised McDonald criteria were used as multiple sclerosis controls. Bulk CD8+ and CD4+ T cells were purified by magnetic negative isolation, while CD8+ TEMRA cells were enriched using FACS. Blood was collected in EDTA tubes and processed within 24 hours, with PBMCs isolated through density gradient centrifugation. PBMCs intended for TCR sequencing were cryopreserved in liquid nitrogen and were subsequently thawed in a 37 degrees C water bath. Purity of sorted or isolated CD4+, CD8+ and CD8+ TEMRA cells was at least 90%.

What was sequenced was CD8+ T cells from PBMCs. The V gene is TRBV20-1 and the J gene is TRBJ2-3, and 9 junctional nucleotides match TRBD2. The sequence came from a human donor with multiple sclerosis. The DNA is as follows: TGCAGTGCTAGAAAGCCTCTAGCGGGACCAGATACGCAGTATTTT. Its product reads: CSARKPLAGPDTQYF.